The 23 T cell receptor beta chains presented below share a single source sample, sequenced in a study of blood T cell repertoires in COVID-19. Method: immunoSEQ multiplex PCR; TCRdb's copy keeps in-frame clones and lacks some. This sample has around 370,000 clones, with 91% found just once. The sequencing sample was made of peripheral blood. Source of these receptors: a woman between 18 and 29 years old who had recovered from COVID-19.

This chain connects TRBV7-2 to TRBJ1-4, with D unresolved. V lost 1 base and J lost 8, with 14 bases in between. The germline V gene has CDR1 SGHTA and CDR2 FQGNSA. The CDR3 contains 15 residues. CDR3 sequence: CASSLGVGSGEKLFF. The CDR3 coding sequence is TGTGCCAGCAGCTTAGGGGTAGGGAGCGGAGAAAAACTGTTTTTT.

This clone was observed once. The sample contains more than one DNA sequence encoding this CDR3. The chain joins TRBV5-1 to TRBJ1-2; TRBD1 agrees at 7 bases. This CDR3 spans 14 amino acids. The V gene end was trimmed by 2 bases and the J gene end by 8 bases; junction bases not matched to a gene: 9. CDR1 and CDR2 from the germline V gene are SGHRS and YFSETQ. The CDR3 reads CASSLGRQGGGYTF. In nucleotides, the CDR3 is TGCGCCAGCAGCTTAGGGAGACAGGGCGGCGGCTACACCTTC.

The J gene is TRBJ1-1, the V gene TRBV10-3; tentative D call: TRBD1 (5 bases). The CDR3 spans 13 residues. From germline, CDR1 is ENHRY and CDR2 SYGVKD. Trimming stripped 4 bases from V and 1 base from J, with 7 bases between. DNA for the CDR3: TGTGCCATCAGTGTACAGGAGAACACTGAAGCTTTCTTT. Protein sequence: CAISVQENTEAFF.

The gene calls are TRBV5-1 and TRBJ1-2; D perhaps matches TRBD1 (5 bases). V was pared by 4 bases and J by 4 bases, with 17 bases between. The CDR3 covers 15 residues. Looked up from germline, CDR1 is SGHRS and CDR2 is YFSETQ. CDR3 region: CASSPLWGLTYGYTF. The CDR3 DNA reads TGCGCCAGCAGCCCCCTGTGGGGCTTAACCTATGGCTACACCTTC.

V and J are TRBV29-1 and TRBJ1-5; tentative D call: TRBD1 (6 bases). V was clipped by 4 bases and J by 3 bases, with 13 bases between them. This CDR3 has 14 amino acids. Germline assignment: CDR1 SQVTM and CDR2 ANQGSEA. The DNA of the CDR3 is TGCAGCGTTGGTTCCGGACAGCCCAATCAGCCCCAGCATTTT. Amino acids: CSVGSGQPNQPQHF. The entire variable domain, with the rest obtained from reference TRBV29-1 and TRBJ1-5, is as follows: SAVISQKPSRDICQRGTSLTIQCQVDSQVTMMFWYRQQPGQSLTLIATANQGSEATYESGFVIDKFPISRPNLTFSTLTVSNMSPEDSSIYLCSVGSGQPNQPQHFGDGTRLSIL.

The chain combines TRBV24-1 with TRBJ2-1; TRBD2 aligns across 10 bases. The CDR3 spans 17 residues. Looked up from germline, CDR1 is KGHDR and CDR2 is SFDVKD. V lost 5 bases, J lost 4 bases, and 10 bases stayed unmatched. CDR3: CATSASGRALAYNEQFF. In nucleotides, the CDR3 is TGTGCCACCAGTGCGAGCGGGAGGGCCCTCGCGTACAATGAGCAGTTCTTC.

Comment on this clone: Additional DNA sequences in this sample encode the identical CDR3. This chain links TRBV7-2 with TRBJ1-2; a weak D match, TRBD1 (6 bases). The germline V and J ends were trimmed by 5 bases and 2 bases, with 9 bases remaining between them. This CDR3 is built from 13 residues. The germline V gene has CDR1 SGHTA and CDR2 FQGNSA. The CDR3 is CASSPDRNYGYTF. CDR3 nucleotides: TGTGCCAGCAGCCCGGACAGAAACTATGGCTACACCTTC.

This clone was counted between two and nine times. J is TRBJ1-5 and V is TRBV4-3; no clear D. The germline V and J ends were trimmed by 1 base and 0 bases, with 7 bases remaining between them. Looked up from germline, CDR1 is LGHNA and CDR2 is YSLEER. The CDR3 is 15 residues long. The DNA for the CDR3 is TGCGCCAGCAGCCAAGGGGCATATAGCAATCAGCCCCAGCATTTT. Translated: CASSQGAYSNQPQHF.

The genes are TRBV5-4 and TRBJ2-1; a weak D match, TRBD2 (6 bases). Germline V gives CDR1 SGHNT, CDR2 YYREEE (reference sequence). The V gene lost 1 base and the J gene lost 7 bases, with 12 bases spanning the gap. The CDR3 covers 14 residues. CDR3 in amino acids: CASSLFSRDNEQFF. The DNA of the CDR3 is TGTGCCAGCAGCTTGTTCTCGCGGGATAATGAGCAGTTCTTC. Variable domain in full (rest from reference TRBV5-4 and TRBJ2-1): ETGVTQSPTHLIKTRGQQVTLRCSSQSGHNTVSWYQQALGQGPQFIFQYYREEENGRGNFPPRFSGLQFPNYSSELNVNALELDDSALYLCASSLFSRDNEQFFGPGTRLTVL.

The V and J genes are TRBV10-2 and TRBJ1-1; unclear D gene. The CDR3 length is 12 residues. V shed 3 bases and J shed 5 bases, with 7 bases lying between them. CDR1 is WSHSY and CDR2 is SAAADI in the germline V gene. CDR3: CASSDSLTEAFF. Written as DNA, the CDR3 is TGCGCCAGCAGTGATTCGTTAACTGAAGCTTTCTTT.

The J gene is TRBJ2-1, the V gene TRBV11-3; D possibly corresponds to TRBD1 (6 bases). CDR1 is SGHNT and CDR2 is YENEEA in the germline V gene. The CDR3 spans 15 residues. Trimming stripped 7 bases from V and 2 bases from J, with 15 bases between. The CDR3 is CASTPGRGPYNEQFF. For the CDR3, the DNA is TGTGCCAGCACCCCCGGCAGGGGCCCCTACAATGAGCAGTTCTTC. Supplemented by reference TRBV11-3 and TRBJ2-1, the full variable domain reads EAGVVQSPRYKIIEKKQPVAFWCNPISGHNTLYWYLQNLGQGPELLIRYENEEAVDDSQLPKDRFSAERLKGVDSTLKIQPAELGDSAVYLCASTPGRGPYNEQFFGPGTRLTVL.

The chain recombines TRBV6-4 with TRBJ2-7; 7 bases match TRBD2. The trim removed 6 bases at V and 0 bases at J, leaving 8 bases unmatched. The CDR3 runs to 15 residues. CDR1 and CDR2 from the germline V gene are MRHNA and SNTAGT. CDR3 in DNA: TGTGCCAGCAGGAGGGACTACGCAGGCTCCTACGAGCAGTACGTC. It yields the protein CASRRDYAGSYEQYV.

V is TRBV7-8 and J is TRBJ1-1; TRBD1 matches 7 bases. V was pared by 7 bases and J by 2 bases, with 7 bases of the junction left unmatched. From germline, CDR1 is SGHVS and CDR2 FQNEAQ. This CDR3 is built from 14 residues. The CDR3 coding sequence is TGTGCCAGCAACGCTAGGGGGCCCAACACTGAAGCTTTCTTT. Its translation is CASNARGPNTEAFF.

The chain has TRBV7-8 and TRBJ2-4; 8 bases align to TRBD1. CDR1 and CDR2 from the germline V gene are SGHVS and FQNEAQ. V shed 4 bases and J 8 bases; nucleotides not matched to a gene: 7. The CDR3 extends over 14 amino acids. CDR3 bases: TGTGCCAGCAGCTCGAAGACAGGGGAGGACATTCAGTACTTC. Translated: CASSSKTGEDIQYF.

This chain uses TRBV28 with TRBJ1-2; the D is unclear. With 6 bases removed from V and 6 bases from J, the gap between germline ends came to 11 bases. This CDR3 is built from 12 residues. Germline CDR1 and CDR2: MDHEN and SYDVKM. The CDR3 DNA reads as TGTGCCAGCAGACACATGAAAGATGGCTACACCTTC. Translation gives CASRHMKDGYTF.

The V gene is TRBV20-1, the J gene TRBJ1-1, with D possibly matching TRBD1 (5 bases). Germline values: CDR1 DFQATT, CDR2 SNEGSKA (reference sequence). This CDR3 contains 11 residues. V was clipped by 1 base and J by 7 bases, with 7 bases between them. CDR3 sequence reads: CSARVGLEAFF. In DNA, the CDR3 is TGCAGTGCTAGAGTGGGGCTTGAAGCTTTCTTT.

The chain recombines TRBV27 with TRBJ1-2; D might be TRBD1 (6 bases). The CDR3 covers 15 residues. V lost 0 bases, J lost 3 bases, and 11 bases lay in between. The germline CDR1 and CDR2 sequences are MNHEY and SMNVEV (reference sequence). CDR3 region: CASSLSSPGDYGYTF. DNA of the CDR3: TGTGCCAGCAGTTTATCGTCCCCAGGGGACTATGGCTACACCTTC.

The gene calls are TRBV9 and TRBJ2-1, with TRBD2 matching 14 bases. This CDR3 contains 16 residues. V lost 3 bases to trimming and J lost 8 bases; unmatched junction nucleotides: 7. CDR1 SGDLS and CDR2 YYNGEE come from the germline V gene. The CDR3 sequence: CASSAGTSGRKDEQFF. DNA of the CDR3: TGTGCCAGCAGCGCCGGGACTAGCGGGAGAAAGGATGAGCAGTTCTTC.

The rearrangement joins TRBV7-9 to TRBJ1-4; D remains unclear. The CDR3 runs to 14 residues. V lost 5 bases, J lost 5 bases, and 12 bases lay in between. Germline V gene sequence: CDR1 SEHNR, CDR2 FQNEAQ (reference sequence). Here the CDR3 reads CASSRGRNNEKLFF. The CDR3 region has the DNA TGTGCCAGCAGCCGAGGAAGAAACAATGAAAAACTGTTTTTT.

This clone was observed once. This rearrangement joins TRBV6-2 or TRBV6-3 to TRBJ2-7, with 7 bases aligning to TRBD1. V was pared by 2 bases and J by 5 bases, with 3 bases of the junction left unmatched. Looked up from germline, CDR1 is MNHEY and CDR2 is SVGEGT. The CDR3 runs to 13 residues. The CDR3 nucleotides read TGTGCCAGCAGTTACCCGACAGGGAACGAGCAGTACGTC. Translated, it gives CASSYPTGNEQYV.

This chain uses TRBV19 with TRBJ1-2; tentatively, D is TRBD1 (5 bases). CDR3 length: 15 residues. V lost 0 bases and J 4 bases, leaving 12 bases between the germline ends. The germline gives CDR1 LNHDA, CDR2 SQIVND (reference sequence). In DNA, the CDR3 is TGTGCCAGTAGTATAGAAGGGGCCCTCTTCTATGGCTACACCTTC. It specifies CASSIEGALFYGYTF. The variable domain in full, completed from reference TRBV19 and TRBJ1-2, reads DGGITQSPKYLFRKEGQNVTLSCEQNLNHDAMYWYRQDPGQGLRLIYYSQIVNDFQKGDIAEGYSVSREKKESFPLTVTSAQKNPTAFYLCASSIEGALFYGYTFGSGTRLTVV.

V is TRBV4-3 and J is TRBJ1-5, with D possibly matching TRBD1 (5 bases). The V end was cut by 0 bases, the J end by 5 bases, with 8 bases between. Germline V gene data show CDR1 as LGHNA and CDR2 as YSLEER. The CDR3 is 14 residues long. CDR3: CASSQDGRDQPQHF. CDR3 coding DNA: TGCGCCAGCAGCCAAGATGGCAGGGATCAGCCCCAGCATTTT.

The CDR3 sequence is CASSQGQVAKNIQYF. Written as DNA, the CDR3 is TGTGCCAGCAGCCAAGGACAGGTAGCCAAAAACATTCAGTACTTC. The chain has TRBV3-1 (or the pseudogene TRBV3-2) and TRBJ2-4, with TRBD1 as a possible D gene (6 bases). V gave up 1 base and J gave up 0 bases, with 7 bases separating them. From germline, CDR1 is LGHDT and CDR2 YNNKEL (reference sequence). CDR3 length: 15 amino acids.